This T cell receptor (beta chain) comes out of a study of T-cell memory formation after mild COVID-19. Trimming removed 2 bases from V and 3 bases from J; junction bases left unmatched: 4. This CDR3 comprises 14 residues. The germline V gene encodes CDR1 SNHLY and CDR2 FYNNEI. Worth noting for this clonotype: What it binds is not known.

Whole-study results and caveats: Balance between CD4 and CD8 was seen in clones contracting day 15 to 85, and a CD4+ lean was seen in later expanders. Clones that contracted clustered mainly in CM and EM if CD4+ and in EMRA if CD8+. The study detected some responding clones in pre-infection memory, suggesting cross-reactive memory joined.

TCRdb analysed the 5' RACE reads with MiXCR anew, one entry per CDR3 protein. Of hundreds of thousands of distinct CDR3 sequences in the sample, 20% to 25% were seen once. Specimen: PBMCs or a T cell subset sorted from them (not recorded which). The TCR sequence derives from an adult woman who had mild COVID-19 (a few samples of this study predate the infection). Cell type and time point are not known. V and J are TRBV2 and TRBJ2-7, with 7 bases fitting TRBD2. The CDR3 nucleotides are TGTGCCAGCAGTGAACGGCGCGGGAGCTACGAGCAGTACTTC. Protein: CASSERRGSYEQYF.